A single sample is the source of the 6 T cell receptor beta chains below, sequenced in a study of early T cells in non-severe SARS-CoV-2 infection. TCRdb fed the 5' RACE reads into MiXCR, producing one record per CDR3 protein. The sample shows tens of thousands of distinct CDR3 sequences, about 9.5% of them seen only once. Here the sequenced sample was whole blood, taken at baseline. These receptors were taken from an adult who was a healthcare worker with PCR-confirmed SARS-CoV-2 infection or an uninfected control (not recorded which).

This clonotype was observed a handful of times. For the CDR3, the DNA is TGTGCCAGCAGCCCGTCGCGGGGGCAGGGCGGGGAGCTGTTTTTT. Encoded protein: CASSPSRGQGGELFF. The rearrangement joins TRBV7-3 to TRBJ2-2, with a weak D call TRBD2 (7 bases). Deletions cut 5 bases from V and 7 bases from J, with 17 bases between. The germline gives CDR1 SGHTA, CDR2 FQGTGA. CDR3 length equals 15 residues. Full variable domain (missing parts from reference TRBV7-3 and TRBJ2-2): GAGVSQTPSNKVTEKGKYVELRCDPISGHTALYWYRQSLGQGPEFLIYFQGTGAADDSGLPNDRFFAVRPEGSVSTLKIQRTERGDSAVYLCASSPSRGQGGELFFGEGSRLTVL.

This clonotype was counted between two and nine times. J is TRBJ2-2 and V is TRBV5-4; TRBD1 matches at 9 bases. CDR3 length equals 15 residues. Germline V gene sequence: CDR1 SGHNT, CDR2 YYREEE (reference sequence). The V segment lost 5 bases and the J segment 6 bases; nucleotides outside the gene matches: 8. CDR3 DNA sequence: TGTGCCAGCAGTTACAGGGGGCGAGGTGCCGGGGAGCTGTTTTTT. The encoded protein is CASSYRGRGAGELFF.

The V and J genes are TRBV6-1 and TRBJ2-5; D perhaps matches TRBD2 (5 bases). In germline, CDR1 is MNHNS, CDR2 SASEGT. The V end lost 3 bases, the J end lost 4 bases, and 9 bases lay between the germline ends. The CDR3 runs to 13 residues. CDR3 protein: CASSDVRGETQYF. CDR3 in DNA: TGTGCCAGCAGTGACGTCCGGGGAGAGACCCAGTACTTC.

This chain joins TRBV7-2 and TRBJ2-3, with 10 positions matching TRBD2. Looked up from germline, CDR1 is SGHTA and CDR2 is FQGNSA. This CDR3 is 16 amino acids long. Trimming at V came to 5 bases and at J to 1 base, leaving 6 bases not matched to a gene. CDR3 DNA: TGTGCCAGCAGCCGCTTTAGCGGGGGGCGCACAGATACGCAGTATTTT. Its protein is CASSRFSGGRTDTQYF.

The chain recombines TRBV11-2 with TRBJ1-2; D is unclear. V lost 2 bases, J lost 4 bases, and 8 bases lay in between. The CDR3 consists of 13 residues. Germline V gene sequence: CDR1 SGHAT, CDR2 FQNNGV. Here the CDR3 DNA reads TGTGCCAGCAGCTTAAGAGGAGTCTATGGCTACACCTTC. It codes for CASSLRGVYGYTF.

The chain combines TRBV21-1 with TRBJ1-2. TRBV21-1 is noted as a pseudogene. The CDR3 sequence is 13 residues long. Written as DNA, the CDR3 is TGTGCCAGCAGCAAGCCGGTAGAAATGGGCTACACCTTC. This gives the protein CASSKPVEMGYTF.